A single sample gave rise to the 25 T cell receptor beta chains below, sequenced in a study of T cell repertoires in cytomegalovirus infection. These receptors lack a known antigen. TCRdb re-analysed the reads in MiXCR, keeping a single row per CDR3 protein. The sample shows tens of thousands of distinct CDR3 sequences, about 33% of them seen only once. Material for sequencing was PBMCs, sequenced either directly or after in vitro stimulation (not recorded which). These receptors were obtained from a human donor in good health (CMV status not recorded). Some clones in this sample may be carry-over from other donors' samples.

This clonotype was detected a few times. The J gene is TRBJ2-7, the V gene TRBV6-2 or TRBV6-3, with D unclear. This CDR3 region has 16 residues. Germline V gives CDR1 MNHEY, CDR2 SVGEGT. V lost 0 bases and J 0 bases, leaving 12 bases between the germline ends. CDR3 DNA sequence: TGTGCCAGCAGTTACTCGAGGTTCACGAACTCCTACGAGCAGTACTTC. Its protein product is CASSYSRFTNSYEQYF.

This chain uses TRBV10-3 with TRBJ2-1; TRBD2 agrees at 7 bases. CDR3 length: 18 residues. CDR1 and CDR2 (germline): ENHRY, SYGVKD. Trimming at V came to 3 bases and at J to 6 bases, leaving 17 bases not matched to a gene. The CDR3 DNA reads as TGTGCCATCAGTGACCCCACGCGGGGGAGAACCCTGACCAATGAGCAGTTCTTC. Its translation: CAISDPTRGRTLTNEQFF.

The table lists this clonotype with many counts. This sequence joins TRBV7-2 and TRBJ2-1; possible D gene TRBD2, 5 bases. The germline V gene encodes CDR1 SGHTA and CDR2 FQGNSA. This CDR3 comprises 15 residues. The V and J ends lost 2 bases and 4 bases respectively, with 12 bases between them. CDR3 protein: CASSLRASKYNEQFF. CDR3 DNA: TGTGCCAGCAGCTTACGGGCTAGCAAGTACAATGAGCAGTTCTTC.

The rearrangement uses TRBV5-5 and TRBJ2-3, with D unresolved. The CDR3 totals 14 residues. Per germline, CDR1 SGHKS and CDR2 YYEKEE (reference sequence). The V end was cut by 4 bases, the J end by 2 bases, with 11 bases between. The CDR3 spells CASSPIAATDTQYF. The CDR3 DNA reads as TGTGCCAGCAGCCCTATAGCTGCCACAGATACGCAGTATTTT.

The chain employs TRBV6-1 and TRBJ1-5, with D perhaps matching TRBD1 (5 bases). Trimming pared 6 bases from V and 4 bases from J, leaving 13 bases between. Per germline, CDR1 MNHNS and CDR2 SASEGT. CDR3 length equals 14 residues. The CDR3 DNA reads TGTGCCAGCAGGAGAATGACAGAGAATCAGCCCCAGCATTTT. This encodes CASRRMTENQPQHF.

This chain joins TRBV5-1 and TRBJ2-3, with D tentatively TRBD2 (5 bases). Germline CDR1 is SGHRS and CDR2 is YFSETQ. CDR3 size: 14 residues. V was cut by 5 bases and J by 5 bases, with 15 bases left in between. DNA of the CDR3: TGCGCCAGCAGTCCGGGGAGCCTCGGAGATACGCAGTATTTT. This codes for CASSPGSLGDTQYF.

The rearrangement links TRBV7-9 to TRBJ2-5; D possibly corresponds to TRBD2 (6 bases). CDR1 is SEHNR and CDR2 is FQNEAQ in the germline V gene (reference sequence). The CDR3 contains 13 residues. V lost 5 bases and J lost 4, with 11 bases in between. The CDR3 nucleotides are TGTGCCAGCAGCCCTGGGACTTCAGAGACCCAGTACTTC. It encodes CASSPGTSETQYF. Full variable domain (missing parts from reference TRBV7-9 and TRBJ2-5): DTGVSQNPRHKITKRGQNVTFRCDPISEHNRLYWYRQTLGQGPEFLTYFQNEAQLEKSRLLSDRFSAERPKGSFSTLEIQRTEQGDSAMYLCASSPGTSETQYFGPGTRLLVL.

The chain employs TRBV2 and TRBJ2-1; 9 nucleotides agree with TRBD1. The CDR3 runs to 13 residues. Per germline, CDR1 SNHLY and CDR2 FYNNEI. V shed 8 bases, J shed 6 bases, and the junction held 5 bases outside the gene matches. CDR3 coding DNA: TGTGCCAGCGGGACAGGGTTGTCCAATGAGCAGTTCTTC. It translates to CASGTGLSNEQFF.

This sequence joins TRBV2 and TRBJ1-6, with TRBD1 identical over 8 bases. Germline values: CDR1 SNHLY, CDR2 FYNNEI. The CDR3 is 15 amino acids. The V and J ends lost 6 bases and 4 bases, in that order; junction bases with no gene match: 5. CDR3 protein: CASRGRDRYNSPLHF. CDR3 coding DNA: TGTGCCAGCAGGGGCCGGGACAGGTATAATTCACCCCTCCACTTT.

This chain joins TRBV20-1 and TRBJ2-6; D is ambiguous. The CDR3 contains 13 residues. Per the germline V gene, CDR1 is DFQATT and CDR2 is SNEGSKA (reference sequence). The CDR3 reads CSPRLSGANVLTF. CDR3 nucleotides: TGCAGCCCCCGACTCTCTGGGGCCAACGTCCTGACTTTC.

CDR3 loop: CASSQGIFRGRANEQFF. DNA of the CDR3: TGCGCCAGCAGCCAAGGAATTTTCCGCGGGAGAGCTAATGAGCAGTTCTTC. The rearrangement joins TRBV4-1 to TRBJ2-1; 7 bases line up with TRBD2. The CDR3 sequence is 17 residues long. Germline loops: CDR1 MGHRA, CDR2 YSYEKL. V gave up 1 base and J gave up 7 bases; unmatched junction bases: 13.

This clonotype came up once. This CDR3 is CASSPRWGFSYEQYF. CDR3 in DNA: TGTGCCAGCAGTCCCCGCTGGGGATTCTCCTACGAGCAGTACTTC. This chain links TRBV27 with TRBJ2-7; no reliable D call. The CDR3 length is 15 residues. Trimming left V 5 bases short and J 0 bases short, with 14 bases between. Germline CDR1 reads MNHEY; CDR2 reads SMNVEV (reference sequence).

The genes are TRBV15 and TRBJ1-5; D not resolved. CDR3 size: 14 residues. V gave up 0 bases and J gave up 5 bases, with 8 bases separating them. Germline lookup yields CDR1 LNHNV and CDR2 YYDKDF (reference sequence). In DNA form, the CDR3 reads TGTGCCACCAGCAGAGAAGCGAGAGATCAGCCCCAGCATTTT. Translating it yields CATSREARDQPQHF.

This clonotype was recorded many times. This chain joins TRBV7-2 and TRBJ2-5; no clear D gene. Germline CDR1 is SGHTA and CDR2 is FQGNSA. V gave up 1 base and J gave up 1 base, with 13 bases separating them. This CDR3 has 16 amino acids. The CDR3 loop reads CASSLVHWQAQETQYF. For the CDR3, the DNA is TGTGCCAGCAGCTTAGTTCATTGGCAGGCCCAAGAGACCCAGTACTTC.

This clonotype was picked up many times. This chain connects TRBV7-2 to TRBJ2-2; D perhaps matches TRBD2 (5 bases). CDR1 and CDR2 from the germline V gene are SGHTA and FQGNSA. Trimming stripped 2 bases from V and 6 bases from J, with 10 bases between. There are 14 residues in the CDR3. Written as DNA, the CDR3 is TGTGCCAGCAGCTTAATGGGAGTAGCCGGGGAGCTGTTTTTT. This translates into CASSLMGVAGELFF.

The CDR3 here is CASRLSDTQYF. The CDR3 DNA is TGTGCCAGTAGACTGTCAGATACGCAGTATTTT. The chain has TRBV19 and TRBJ2-3; D unresolved. CDR1 is LNHDA, CDR2 SQIVND, per germline (reference sequence). Trimming took 6 bases from V and 4 from J, leaving 5 bases between them. This CDR3 comprises 11 residues.

A few counts support this clonotype. The chain carries TRBV12-5 and TRBJ2-1; TRBD2 aligns across 7 bases. V trimming: 6 bases; J trimming: 6 bases; junction bases outside the gene matches: 14. The CDR3 loop spans 16 amino acids. From germline, CDR1 is LGHNT and CDR2 FRNRAP. CDR3 sequence reads: CASGGSAGVAGNEQFF. CDR3 nucleotide sequence: TGTGCTAGTGGGGGCTCGGCGGGAGTGGCGGGCAATGAGCAGTTCTTC.

This clonotype was detected many times. The CDR3 spells CASSLLGGEGETQYF. In nucleotides, the CDR3 is TGTGCCAGCAGCCTATTAGGGGGGGAGGGAGAGACCCAGTACTTC. This chain uses TRBV7-2 with TRBJ2-5, with D tentatively TRBD2 (7 bases). Per the germline V gene, CDR1 is SGHTA and CDR2 is FQGNSA. The CDR3 loop spans 15 amino acids. Trimming removed 5 bases at V and 4 bases at J, with 17 bases between.

The J gene is TRBJ2-3, the V gene TRBV4-1; D possibly corresponds to TRBD2 (7 bases). Germline V gives CDR1 MGHRA, CDR2 YSYEKL. V was trimmed by 0 bases and J by 3 bases, leaving 25 bases between them. The CDR3 extends over 20 amino acids. The CDR3 DNA is TGCGCCAGCAGCCAAGATATTCGGGTTGGGGGGGCAACTAATACAGATACGCAGTATTTT. It is translated as CASSQDIRVGGATNTDTQYF.

The V gene is TRBV7-9, the J gene TRBJ2-2, with 7 bases lining up with TRBD2. There are 15 residues in the CDR3. CDR1 is SEHNR and CDR2 is FQNEAQ in the germline V gene (reference sequence). Losses at the gene ends were 5 bases for V and 6 bases for J; bases not matched to a gene: 9. Written as DNA, the CDR3 is TGTGCCAGCAGCACGACCGGGACTATTTCCGGGGAGCTGTTTTTT. The encoded protein is CASSTTGTISGELFF.

In its sample, this clonotype was seen once. The chain combines TRBV20-1 with TRBJ2-2, with D uncertain. This CDR3 is built from 13 residues. The V gene lost 1 base and the J gene lost 5 bases, with 8 bases spanning the gap. Germline assignment: CDR1 DFQATT and CDR2 SNEGSKA (reference sequence). The CDR3 protein is CSARASGTGELFF. CDR3 nucleotides: TGCAGTGCTAGAGCTTCCGGAACCGGGGAGCTGTTTTTT.

The chain is built from TRBV6-8 and TRBJ2-7; the D gene is possibly TRBD1 (5 bases). The CDR3 length is 13 residues. Trimming shortened V by 0 bases and J by 3 bases, and 6 bases separated the two germline ends. Germline loops: CDR1 MNHGY, CDR2 SAAAGT. CDR3 residues: CASSYSRGYEQYF. The DNA of the CDR3 is TGTGCCAGCAGTTACTCAAGGGGCTACGAGCAGTACTTC.

CDR3 amino acids: CASTQRRGLNTGELFF. The CDR3 DNA follows: TGTGCCAGCACCCAAAGGCGGGGCCTGAACACCGGGGAGCTGTTTTTT. This rearrangement joins TRBV7-9 to TRBJ2-2; D may be TRBD2 (6 bases). CDR3 length equals 16 residues. V was pared by 7 bases and J by 1 base, with 16 bases between. Germline V gene data show CDR1 as SEHNR and CDR2 as FQNEAQ (reference sequence). The entire variable domain, with the rest obtained from reference TRBV7-9 and TRBJ2-2, is as follows: DTGVSQNPRHKITKRGQNVTFRCDPISEHNRLYWYRQTLGQGPEFLTYFQNEAQLEKSRLLSDRFSAERPKGSFSTLEIQRTEQGDSAMYLCASTQRRGLNTGELFFGEGSRLTVL.

J is TRBJ2-7 and V is TRBV12-3 or TRBV12-4, with 7 bases fitting TRBD1. The CDR3 loop spans 15 amino acids. The J segment lost 3 bases and the V segment lost 2 bases, leaving 7 bases of the junction unmatched. CDR3: CASSLTGQVGYEQYF. CDR3 DNA: TGTGCCAGCAGTTTAACCGGACAGGTGGGCTACGAGCAGTACTTC.

This chain uses TRBV5-1 with TRBJ2-5; D remains unclear. The CDR3 runs to 11 residues. Per the germline V gene, CDR1 is SGHRS and CDR2 is YFSETQ. Trimming took off 0 bases at V and 5 bases at J, with 2 bases between the two ends. The CDR3 loop reads CASSLDETQYF. CDR3 nucleotides: TGCGCCAGCAGCTTGGACGAGACCCAGTACTTC. The whole variable domain, remainder taken from reference TRBV5-1 and TRBJ2-5, is KAGVTQTPRYLIKTRGQQVTLSCSPISGHRSVSWYQQTPGQGLQFLFEYFSETQRNKGNFPGRFSGRQFSNSRSEMNVSTLELGDSALYLCASSLDETQYFGPGTRLLVL.